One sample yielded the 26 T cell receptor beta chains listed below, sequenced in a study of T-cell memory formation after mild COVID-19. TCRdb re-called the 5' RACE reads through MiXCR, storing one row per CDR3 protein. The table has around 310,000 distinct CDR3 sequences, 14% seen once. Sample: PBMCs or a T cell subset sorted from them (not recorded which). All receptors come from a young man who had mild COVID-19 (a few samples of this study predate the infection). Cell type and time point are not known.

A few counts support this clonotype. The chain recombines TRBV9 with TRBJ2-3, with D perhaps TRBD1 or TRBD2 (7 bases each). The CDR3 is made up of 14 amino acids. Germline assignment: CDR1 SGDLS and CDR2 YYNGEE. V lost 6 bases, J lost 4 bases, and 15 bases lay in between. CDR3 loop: CASTNRGGADTQYF. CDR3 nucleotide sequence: TGTGCCAGCACCAACAGGGGAGGGGCAGATACGCAGTATTTT.

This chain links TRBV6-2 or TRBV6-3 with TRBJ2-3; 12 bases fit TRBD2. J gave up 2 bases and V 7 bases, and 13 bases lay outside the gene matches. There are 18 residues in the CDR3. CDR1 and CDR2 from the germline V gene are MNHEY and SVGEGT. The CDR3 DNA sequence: TGTGCCAGCACCCAGCGACTAGCGGGGGTGCTATCCACAGATACGCAGTATTTT. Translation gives CASTQRLAGVLSTDTQYF.

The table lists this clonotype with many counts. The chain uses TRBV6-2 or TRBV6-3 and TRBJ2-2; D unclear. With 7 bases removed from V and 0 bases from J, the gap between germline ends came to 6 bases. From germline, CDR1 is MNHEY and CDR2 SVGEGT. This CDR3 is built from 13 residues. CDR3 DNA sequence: TGTGCCAGCAACCACCCGAACACCGGGGAGCTGTTTTTT. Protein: CASNHPNTGELFF.

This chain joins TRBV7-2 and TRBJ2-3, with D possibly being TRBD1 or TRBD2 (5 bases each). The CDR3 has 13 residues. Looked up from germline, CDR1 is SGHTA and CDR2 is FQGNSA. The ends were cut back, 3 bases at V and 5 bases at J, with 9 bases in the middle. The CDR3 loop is CASSFPGGDTQYF. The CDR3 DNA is TGTGCCAGCAGCTTCCCTGGGGGAGATACGCAGTATTTT.

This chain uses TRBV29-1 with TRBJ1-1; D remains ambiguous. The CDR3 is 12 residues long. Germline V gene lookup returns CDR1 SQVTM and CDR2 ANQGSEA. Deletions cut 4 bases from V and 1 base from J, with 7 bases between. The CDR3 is CSVVRRNTEAFF. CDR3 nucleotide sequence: TGCAGCGTTGTGCGCAGGAACACTGAAGCTTTCTTT.

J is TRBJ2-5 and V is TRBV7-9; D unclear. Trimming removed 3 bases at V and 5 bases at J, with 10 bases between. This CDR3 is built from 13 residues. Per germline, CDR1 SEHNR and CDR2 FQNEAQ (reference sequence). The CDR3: CASSFGGLETQYF. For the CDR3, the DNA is TGTGCCAGCAGCTTCGGCGGTCTGGAGACCCAGTACTTC.

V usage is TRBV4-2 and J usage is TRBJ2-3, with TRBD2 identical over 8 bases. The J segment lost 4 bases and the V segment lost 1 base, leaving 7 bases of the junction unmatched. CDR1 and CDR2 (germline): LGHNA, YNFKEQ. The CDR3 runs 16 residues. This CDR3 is CASSQAIAGRADTQYF. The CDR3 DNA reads TGTGCCAGCAGCCAAGCGATAGCGGGGCGGGCAGATACGCAGTATTTT.

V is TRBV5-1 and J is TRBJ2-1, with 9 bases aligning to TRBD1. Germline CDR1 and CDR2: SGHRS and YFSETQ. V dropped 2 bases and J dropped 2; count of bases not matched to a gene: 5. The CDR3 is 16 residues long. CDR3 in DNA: TGCGCCAGCAGCTTCGGACAGGGGCGGACCTACAATGAGCAGTTCTTC. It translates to CASSFGQGRTYNEQFF. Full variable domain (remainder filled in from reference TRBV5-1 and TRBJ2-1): KAGVTQTPRYLIKTRGQQVTLSCSPISGHRSVSWYQQTPGQGLQFLFEYFSETQRNKGNFPGRFSGRQFSNSRSEMNVSTLELGDSALYLCASSFGQGRTYNEQFFGPGTRLTVL.

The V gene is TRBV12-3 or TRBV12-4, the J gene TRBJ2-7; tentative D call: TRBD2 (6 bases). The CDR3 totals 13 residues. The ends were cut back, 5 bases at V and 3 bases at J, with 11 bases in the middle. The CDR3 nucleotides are TGTGCCAGCAGTGCGGGACTCAGCTACGAGCAGTACTTC. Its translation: CASSAGLSYEQYF.

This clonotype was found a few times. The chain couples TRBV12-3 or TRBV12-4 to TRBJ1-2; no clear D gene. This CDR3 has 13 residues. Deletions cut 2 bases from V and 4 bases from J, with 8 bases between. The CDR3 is CASSLQVSYGYTF. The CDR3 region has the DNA TGTGCCAGCAGTTTACAAGTATCCTATGGCTACACCTTC.

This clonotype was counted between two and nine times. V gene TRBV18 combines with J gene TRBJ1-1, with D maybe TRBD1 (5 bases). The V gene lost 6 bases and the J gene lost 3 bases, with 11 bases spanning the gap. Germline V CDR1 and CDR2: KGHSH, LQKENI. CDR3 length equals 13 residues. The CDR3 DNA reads TGTGCCAGCTCGGCAGGGTTCGACACTGAAGCTTTCTTT. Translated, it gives CASSAGFDTEAFF.

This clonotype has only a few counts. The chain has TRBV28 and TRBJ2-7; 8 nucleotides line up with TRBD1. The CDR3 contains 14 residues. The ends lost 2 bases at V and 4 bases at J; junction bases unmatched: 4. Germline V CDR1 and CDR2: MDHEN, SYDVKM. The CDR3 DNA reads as TGTGCCAGCAGTTTAGTCACAGGGGGATACGAGCAGTACGTC. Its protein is CASSLVTGGYEQYV.

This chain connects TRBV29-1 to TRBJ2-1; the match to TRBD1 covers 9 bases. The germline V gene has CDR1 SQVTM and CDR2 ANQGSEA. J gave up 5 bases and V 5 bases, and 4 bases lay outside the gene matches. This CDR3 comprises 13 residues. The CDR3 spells CSVRTGEHNEQFF. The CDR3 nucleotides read TGCAGCGTTCGGACAGGGGAGCACAATGAGCAGTTCTTC.

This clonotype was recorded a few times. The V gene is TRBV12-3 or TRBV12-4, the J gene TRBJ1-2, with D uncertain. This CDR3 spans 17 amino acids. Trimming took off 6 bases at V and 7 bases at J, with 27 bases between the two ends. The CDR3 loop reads CASSLRGIQAGLGGYTF. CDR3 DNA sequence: TGTGCCAGCAGCCTTCGGGGTATTCAGGCTGGCCTGGGTGGCTACACCTTC.

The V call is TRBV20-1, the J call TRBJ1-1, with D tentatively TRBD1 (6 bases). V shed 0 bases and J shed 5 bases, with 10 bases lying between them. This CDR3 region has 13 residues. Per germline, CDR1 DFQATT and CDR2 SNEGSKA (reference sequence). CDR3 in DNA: TGCAGTGCTAGAGATTTAAGGGGGACTGAAGCTTTCTTT. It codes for CSARDLRGTEAFF.

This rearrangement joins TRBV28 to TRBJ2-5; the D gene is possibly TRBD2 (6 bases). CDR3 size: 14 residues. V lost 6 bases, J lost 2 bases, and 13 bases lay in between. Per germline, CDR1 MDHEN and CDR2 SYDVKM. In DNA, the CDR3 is TGTGCCAGCAGACCCGCGGGGAAGCAAGAGACCCAGTACTTC. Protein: CASRPAGKQETQYF. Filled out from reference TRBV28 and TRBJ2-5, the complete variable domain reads DVKVTQSSRYLVKRTGEKVFLECVQDMDHENMFWYRQDPGLGLRLIYFSYDVKMKEKGDIPEGYSVSREKKERFSLILESASTNQTSMYLCASRPAGKQETQYFGPGTRLLVL.

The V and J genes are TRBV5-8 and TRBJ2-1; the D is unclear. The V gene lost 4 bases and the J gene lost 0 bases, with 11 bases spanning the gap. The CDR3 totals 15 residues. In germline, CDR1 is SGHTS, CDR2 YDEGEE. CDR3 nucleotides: TGTGCCAGCAGCCCTAGAAAAAGCTCCTACAATGAGCAGTTCTTC. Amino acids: CASSPRKSSYNEQFF.

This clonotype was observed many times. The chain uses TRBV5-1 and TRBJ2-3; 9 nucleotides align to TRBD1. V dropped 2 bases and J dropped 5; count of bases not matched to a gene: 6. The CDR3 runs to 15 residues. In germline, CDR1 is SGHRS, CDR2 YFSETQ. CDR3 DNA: TGCGCCAGCAGCTTAGCCCGGACAGGGGTAGATACGCAGTATTTT. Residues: CASSLARTGVDTQYF.

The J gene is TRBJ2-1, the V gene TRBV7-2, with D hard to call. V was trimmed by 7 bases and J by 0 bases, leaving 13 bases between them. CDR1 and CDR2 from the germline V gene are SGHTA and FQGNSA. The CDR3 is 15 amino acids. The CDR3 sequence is CASKLVGSSYNEQFF. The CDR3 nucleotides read TGTGCCAGCAAATTGGTAGGCAGCTCCTACAATGAGCAGTTCTTC. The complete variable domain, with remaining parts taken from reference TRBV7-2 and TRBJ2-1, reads GAGVSQSPSNKVTEKGKDVELRCDPISGHTALYWYRQSLGQGLEFLIYFQGNSAPDKSGLPSDRFSAERTGGSVSTLTIQRTQQEDSAVYLCASKLVGSSYNEQFFGPGTRLTVL.

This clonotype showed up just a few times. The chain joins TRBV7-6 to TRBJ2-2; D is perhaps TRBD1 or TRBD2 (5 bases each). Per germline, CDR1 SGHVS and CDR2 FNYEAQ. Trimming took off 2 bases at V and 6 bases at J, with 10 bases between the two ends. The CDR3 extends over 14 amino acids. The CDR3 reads CASSLIGDAGELFF. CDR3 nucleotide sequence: TGTGCCAGCAGCTTAATCGGGGACGCCGGGGAGCTGTTTTTT.

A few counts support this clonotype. As DNA, the CDR3 is TGTGCCAGCAGCTTAGAGGTCCTAGCGGGGGGGTATGAGCAGTTCTTC. This translates into CASSLEVLAGGYEQFF. This chain joins TRBV11-2 and TRBJ2-1; 12 bases are shared with TRBD2. Trimming removed 0 bases from V and 8 bases from J; junction bases left unmatched: 5. The CDR3 is 16 residues long. Germline loops: CDR1 SGHAT, CDR2 FQNNGV.

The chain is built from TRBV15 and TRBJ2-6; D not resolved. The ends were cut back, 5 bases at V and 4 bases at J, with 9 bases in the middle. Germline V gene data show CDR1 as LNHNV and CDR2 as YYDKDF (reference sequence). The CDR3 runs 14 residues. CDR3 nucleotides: TGTGCCACCAGCGGGCCTCAAGGGGCCAACGTCCTGACTTTC. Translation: CATSGPQGANVLTF.

The CDR3 loop is CASSHLPGQALYEQFF. The CDR3 coding sequence is TGTGCCAGCAGCCACCTACCGGGACAGGCTCTTTATGAGCAGTTCTTC. V usage is TRBV14 and J usage is TRBJ2-1; 8 bases are shared with TRBD1. Looked up from germline, CDR1 is SGHDN and CDR2 is FVKESK. The CDR3 loop spans 16 amino acids. J gave up 8 bases and V 3 bases, and 12 bases lay outside the gene matches.

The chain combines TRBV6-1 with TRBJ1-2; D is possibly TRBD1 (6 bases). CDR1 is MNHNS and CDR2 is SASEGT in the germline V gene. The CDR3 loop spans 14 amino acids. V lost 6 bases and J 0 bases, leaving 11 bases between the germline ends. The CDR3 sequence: CASRSGAANYGYTF. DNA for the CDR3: TGTGCCAGCAGGTCGGGGGCGGCTAACTATGGCTACACCTTC.

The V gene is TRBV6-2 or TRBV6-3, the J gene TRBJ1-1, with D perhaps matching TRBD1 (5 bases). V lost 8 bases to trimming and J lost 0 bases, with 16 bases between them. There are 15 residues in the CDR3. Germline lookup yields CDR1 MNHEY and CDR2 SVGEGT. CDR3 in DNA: TGTGCCAGCTATAGCGCCGGGACGTTGAACACTGAAGCTTTCTTT. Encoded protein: CASYSAGTLNTEAFF.

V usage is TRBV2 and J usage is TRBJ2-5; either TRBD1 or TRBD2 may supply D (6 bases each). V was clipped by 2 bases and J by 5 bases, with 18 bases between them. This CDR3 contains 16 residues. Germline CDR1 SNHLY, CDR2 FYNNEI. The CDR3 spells CASSEQGGPRGETQYF. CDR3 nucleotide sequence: TGTGCCAGCAGTGAACAAGGGGGGCCCCGAGGGGAGACCCAGTACTTC.